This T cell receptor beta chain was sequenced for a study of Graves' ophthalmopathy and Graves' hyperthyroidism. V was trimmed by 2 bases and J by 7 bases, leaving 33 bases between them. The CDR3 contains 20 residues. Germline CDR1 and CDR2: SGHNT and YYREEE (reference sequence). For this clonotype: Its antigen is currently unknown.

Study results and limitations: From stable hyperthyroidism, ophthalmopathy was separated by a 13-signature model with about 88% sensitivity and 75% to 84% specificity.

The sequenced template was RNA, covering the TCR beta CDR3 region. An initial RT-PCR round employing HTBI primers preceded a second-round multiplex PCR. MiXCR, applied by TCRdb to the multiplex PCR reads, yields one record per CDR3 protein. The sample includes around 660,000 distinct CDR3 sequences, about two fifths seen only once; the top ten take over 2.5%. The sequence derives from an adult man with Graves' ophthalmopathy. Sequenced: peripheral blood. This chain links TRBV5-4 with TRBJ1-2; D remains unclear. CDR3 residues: CASSLDSALDSDSASRGYTF. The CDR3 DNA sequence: TGTGCCAGCAGCTTAGATTCCGCCTTAGATTCCGACTCGGCCAGCCGTGGCTACACCTTC.